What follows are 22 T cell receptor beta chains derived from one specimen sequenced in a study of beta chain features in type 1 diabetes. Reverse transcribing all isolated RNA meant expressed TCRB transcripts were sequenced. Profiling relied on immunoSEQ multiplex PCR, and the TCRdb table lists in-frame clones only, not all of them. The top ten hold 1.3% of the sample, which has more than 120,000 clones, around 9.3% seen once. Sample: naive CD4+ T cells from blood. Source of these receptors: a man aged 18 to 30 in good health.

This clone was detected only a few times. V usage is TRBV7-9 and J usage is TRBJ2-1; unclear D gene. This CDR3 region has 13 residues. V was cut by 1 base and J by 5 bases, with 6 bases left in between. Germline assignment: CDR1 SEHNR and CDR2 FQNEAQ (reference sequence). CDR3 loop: CASSLVLNNEQFF. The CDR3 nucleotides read TGTGCCAGCAGCTTAGTACTAAACAATGAGCAGTTCTTC.

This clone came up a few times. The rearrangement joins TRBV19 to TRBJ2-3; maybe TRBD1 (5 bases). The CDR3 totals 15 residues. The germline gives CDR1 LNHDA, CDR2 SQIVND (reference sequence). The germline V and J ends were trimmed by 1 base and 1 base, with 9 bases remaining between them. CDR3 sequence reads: CASSIAQGGTDTQYF. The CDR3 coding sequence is TGTGCCAGTAGTATAGCCCAGGGTGGCACAGATACGCAGTATTTT.

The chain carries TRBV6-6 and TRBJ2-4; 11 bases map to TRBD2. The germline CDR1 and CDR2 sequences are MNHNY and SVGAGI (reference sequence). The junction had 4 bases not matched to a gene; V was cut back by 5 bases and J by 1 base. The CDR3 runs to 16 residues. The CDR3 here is CASSNSGGAAKNIQYF. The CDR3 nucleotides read TGTGCCAGCAGTAATAGCGGGGGGGCTGCCAAAAACATTCAGTACTTC.

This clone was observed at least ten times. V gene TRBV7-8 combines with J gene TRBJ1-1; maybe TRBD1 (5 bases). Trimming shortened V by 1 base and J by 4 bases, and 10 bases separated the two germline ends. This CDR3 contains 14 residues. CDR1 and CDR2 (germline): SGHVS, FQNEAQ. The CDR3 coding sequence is TGTGCCAGCAGCTTAGAGGGGTTTAGCACTGAAGCTTTCTTT. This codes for CASSLEGFSTEAFF.

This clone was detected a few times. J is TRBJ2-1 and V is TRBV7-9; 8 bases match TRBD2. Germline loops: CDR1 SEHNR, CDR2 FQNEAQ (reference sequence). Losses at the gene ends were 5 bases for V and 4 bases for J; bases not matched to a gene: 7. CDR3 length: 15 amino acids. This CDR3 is CASSPTGGPYNEQFF. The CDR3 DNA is TGTGCCAGCAGCCCAACGGGGGGGCCATACAATGAGCAGTTCTTC. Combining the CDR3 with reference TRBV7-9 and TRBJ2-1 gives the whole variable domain DTGVSQNPRHKITKRGQNVTFRCDPISEHNRLYWYRQTLGQGPEFLTYFQNEAQLEKSRLLSDRFSAERPKGSFSTLEIQRTEQGDSAMYLCASSPTGGPYNEQFFGPGTRLTVL.

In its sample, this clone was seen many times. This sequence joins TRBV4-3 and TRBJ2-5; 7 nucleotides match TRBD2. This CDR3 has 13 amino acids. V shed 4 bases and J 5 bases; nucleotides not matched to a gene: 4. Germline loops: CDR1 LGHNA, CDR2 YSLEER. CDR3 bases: TGCGCCAGCAGCCTTGGGGAGGGGGAGACCCAGTACTTC. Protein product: CASSLGEGETQYF.

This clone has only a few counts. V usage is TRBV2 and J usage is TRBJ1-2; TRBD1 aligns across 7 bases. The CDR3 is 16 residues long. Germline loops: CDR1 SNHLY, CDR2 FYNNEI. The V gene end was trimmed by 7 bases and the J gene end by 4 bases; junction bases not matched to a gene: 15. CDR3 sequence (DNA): TGTGCCAGCACCAATAGACCACAGGGGATCGGCTATGGCTACACCTTC. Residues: CASTNRPQGIGYGYTF. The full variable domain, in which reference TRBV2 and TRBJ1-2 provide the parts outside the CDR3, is EPEVTQTPSHQVTQMGQEVILRCVPISNHLYFYWYRQILGQKVEFLVSFYNNEISEKSEIFDDQFSVERPDGSNFTLKIRSTKLEDSAMYFCASTNRPQGIGYGYTFGSGTRLTVV.

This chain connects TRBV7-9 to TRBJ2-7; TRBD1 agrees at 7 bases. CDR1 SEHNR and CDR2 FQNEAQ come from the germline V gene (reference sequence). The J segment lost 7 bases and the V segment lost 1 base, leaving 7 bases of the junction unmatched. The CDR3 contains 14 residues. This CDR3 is CASSLGSQGMEQYF. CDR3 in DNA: TGTGCCAGCAGCTTAGGATCACAGGGGATGGAGCAGTACTTC. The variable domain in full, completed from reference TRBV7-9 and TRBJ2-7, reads DTGVSQNPRHKITKRGQNVTFRCDPISEHNRLYWYRQTLGQGPEFLTYFQNEAQLEKSRLLSDRFSAERPKGSFSTLEIQRTEQGDSAMYLCASSLGSQGMEQYFGPGTRLTVT.

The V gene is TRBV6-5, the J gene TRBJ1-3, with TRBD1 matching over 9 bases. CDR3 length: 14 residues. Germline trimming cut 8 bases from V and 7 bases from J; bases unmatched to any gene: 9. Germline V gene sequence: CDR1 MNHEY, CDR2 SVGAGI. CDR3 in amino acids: CASRTGTGINTIYF. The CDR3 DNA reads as TGTGCCAGCCGAACCGGGACAGGGATTAACACCATATATTTT.

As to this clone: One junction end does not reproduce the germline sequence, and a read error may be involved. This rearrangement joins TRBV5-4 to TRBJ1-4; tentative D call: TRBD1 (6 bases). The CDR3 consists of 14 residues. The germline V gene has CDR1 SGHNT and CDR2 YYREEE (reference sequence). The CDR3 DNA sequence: TGCGCCAGCAGCCGATTGGGGGCGAATGAAAAACTGTTTTTT. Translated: CASSRLGANEKLFF.

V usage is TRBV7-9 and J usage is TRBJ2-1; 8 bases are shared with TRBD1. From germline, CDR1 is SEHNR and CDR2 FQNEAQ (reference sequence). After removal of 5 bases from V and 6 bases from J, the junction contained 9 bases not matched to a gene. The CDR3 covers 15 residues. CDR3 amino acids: CASSPDRGMGNEQFF. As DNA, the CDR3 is TGTGCCAGCAGCCCCGACAGGGGAATGGGCAATGAGCAGTTCTTC.

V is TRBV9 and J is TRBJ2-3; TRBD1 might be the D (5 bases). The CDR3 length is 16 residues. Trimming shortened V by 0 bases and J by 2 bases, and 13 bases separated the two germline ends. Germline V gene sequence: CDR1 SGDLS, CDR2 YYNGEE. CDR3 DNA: TGTGCCAGCAGCGTAGGCCTGAAGACAGACACAGATACGCAGTATTTT. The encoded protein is CASSVGLKTDTDTQYF.

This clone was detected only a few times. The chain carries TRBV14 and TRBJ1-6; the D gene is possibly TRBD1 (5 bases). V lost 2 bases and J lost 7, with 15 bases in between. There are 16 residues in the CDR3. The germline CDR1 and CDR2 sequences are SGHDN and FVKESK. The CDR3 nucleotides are TGTGCCAGCAGCCAATGGGCACAGGCAATAAATTCACCCCTCCACTTT. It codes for CASSQWAQAINSPLHF.

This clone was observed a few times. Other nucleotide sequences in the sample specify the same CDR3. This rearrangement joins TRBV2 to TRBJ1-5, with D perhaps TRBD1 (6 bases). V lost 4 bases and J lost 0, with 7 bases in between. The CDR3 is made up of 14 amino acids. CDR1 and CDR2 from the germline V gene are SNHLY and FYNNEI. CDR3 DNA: TGTGCCAGCAGTGGGACAGTTAGCAATCAGCCCCAGCATTTT. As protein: CASSGTVSNQPQHF.

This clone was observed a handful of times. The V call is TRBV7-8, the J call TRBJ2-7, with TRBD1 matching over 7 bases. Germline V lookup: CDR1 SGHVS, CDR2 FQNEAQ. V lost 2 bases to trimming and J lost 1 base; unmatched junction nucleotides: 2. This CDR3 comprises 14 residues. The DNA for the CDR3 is TGTGCCAGCAGCTTAAGGGACAGATCCTACGAGCAGTACTTC. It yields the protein CASSLRDRSYEQYF.

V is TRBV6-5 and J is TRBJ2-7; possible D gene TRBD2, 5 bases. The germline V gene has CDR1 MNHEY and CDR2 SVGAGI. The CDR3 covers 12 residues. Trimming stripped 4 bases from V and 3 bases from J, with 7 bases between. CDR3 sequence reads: CASSFGGYEQYF. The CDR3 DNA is TGTGCCAGCAGTTTCGGAGGCTACGAGCAGTACTTC.

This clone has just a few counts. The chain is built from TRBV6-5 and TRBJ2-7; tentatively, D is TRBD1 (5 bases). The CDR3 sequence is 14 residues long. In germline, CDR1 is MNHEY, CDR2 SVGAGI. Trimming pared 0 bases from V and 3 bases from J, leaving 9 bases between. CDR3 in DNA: TGTGCCAGCAGTTACTCGACAGAGTTCTACGAGCAGTACTTC. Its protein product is CASSYSTEFYEQYF.

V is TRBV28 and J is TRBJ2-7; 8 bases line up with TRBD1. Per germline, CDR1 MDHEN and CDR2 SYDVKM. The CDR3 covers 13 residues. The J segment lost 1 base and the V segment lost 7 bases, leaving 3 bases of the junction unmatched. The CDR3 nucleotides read TGTGCCAGCATAACAGGGGGATCCTACGAGCAGTACTTC. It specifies CASITGGSYEQYF.

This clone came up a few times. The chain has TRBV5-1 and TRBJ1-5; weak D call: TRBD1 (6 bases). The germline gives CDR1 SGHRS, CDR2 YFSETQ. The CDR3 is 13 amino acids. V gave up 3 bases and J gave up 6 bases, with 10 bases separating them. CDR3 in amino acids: CASSYRVGQPQHF. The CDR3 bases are TGCGCCAGCAGCTACAGGGTTGGTCAGCCCCAGCATTTT.

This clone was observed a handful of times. CDR3 nucleotide sequence: TGCAGCGCCGGAACGGGACAGGGGCATGGCTACACCTTC. This codes for CSAGTGQGHGYTF. The chain is built from TRBV29-1 and TRBJ1-2, with 10 bases aligning to TRBD1. Germline CDR1 reads SQVTM; CDR2 reads ANQGSEA. The CDR3 is made up of 13 amino acids. V lost 7 bases, J lost 6 bases, and 8 bases stayed unmatched.

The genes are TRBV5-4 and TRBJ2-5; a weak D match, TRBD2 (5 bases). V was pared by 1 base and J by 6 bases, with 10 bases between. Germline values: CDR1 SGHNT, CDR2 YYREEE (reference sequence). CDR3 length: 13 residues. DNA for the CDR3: TGTGCCAGCAGCTTGACGGACTCCAAGACCCAGTACTTC. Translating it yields CASSLTDSKTQYF. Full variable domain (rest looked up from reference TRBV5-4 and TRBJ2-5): ETGVTQSPTHLIKTRGQQVTLRCSSQSGHNTVSWYQQALGQGPQFIFQYYREEENGRGNFPPRFSGLQFPNYSSELNVNALELDDSALYLCASSLTDSKTQYFGPGTRLLVL.

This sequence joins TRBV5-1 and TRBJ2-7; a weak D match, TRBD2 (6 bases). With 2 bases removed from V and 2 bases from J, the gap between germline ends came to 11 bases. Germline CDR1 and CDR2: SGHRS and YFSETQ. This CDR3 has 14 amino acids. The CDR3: CASSFRRGPYEQYF. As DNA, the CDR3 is TGCGCCAGCAGCTTCAGGCGGGGACCCTACGAGCAGTACTTC.